This T cell receptor beta chain was documented in a study of metastatic and nonmetastatic thyroid tumors. Overall study context: Across blood and tumor or nodule tissue, repertoires from malignant and benign thyroid patients were compared with one another. General study results and limits: Reportedly, malignant thyroid tumors had significantly higher TCR beta diversity than benign nodules, in blood and tumor.

The CDR3 totals 15 residues. Trimming stripped 10 bases from V and 2 bases from J, with 18 bases between. CDR1 is SGHAT and CDR2 is FQNNGV in the germline V gene. A few counts support this clone. Its matching antigen is unknown. Thyroid surgery took place with no prior treatment in any patient. TCRdb re-called the PCR reads through MiXCR. Here the sample spans about 12,000 clones, roughly 21% being singletons. The source material was adjacent normal tissue. The receptor comes from a female donor with papillary thyroid cancer or a benign thyroid nodule (not recorded which). Some clones in this sample may be carry-over from other donors' samples. This chain connects TRBV11-2 to TRBJ2-1, with no clear D. The chain's CDR3 is CATTPRAETYNEQFF. The CDR3 DNA reads TGTGCCACGACCCCCCGGGCAGAAACCTACAATGAGCAGTTCTTC.